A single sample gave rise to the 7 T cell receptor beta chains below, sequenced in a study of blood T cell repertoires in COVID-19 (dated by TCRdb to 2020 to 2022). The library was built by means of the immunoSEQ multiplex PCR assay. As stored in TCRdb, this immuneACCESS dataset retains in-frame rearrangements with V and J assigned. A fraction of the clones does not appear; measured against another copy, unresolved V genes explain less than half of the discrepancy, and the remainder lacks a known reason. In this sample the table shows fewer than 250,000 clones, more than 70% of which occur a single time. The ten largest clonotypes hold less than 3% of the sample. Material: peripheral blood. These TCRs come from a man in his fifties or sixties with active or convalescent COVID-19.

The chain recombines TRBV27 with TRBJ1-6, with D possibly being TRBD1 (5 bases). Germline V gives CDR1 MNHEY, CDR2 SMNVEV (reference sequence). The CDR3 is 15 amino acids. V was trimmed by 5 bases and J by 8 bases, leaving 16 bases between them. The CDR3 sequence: CASSPVGGSYSPLHF. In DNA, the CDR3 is TGTGCCAGCAGTCCAGTGGGGGGATCGTATTCACCCCTCCACTTT.

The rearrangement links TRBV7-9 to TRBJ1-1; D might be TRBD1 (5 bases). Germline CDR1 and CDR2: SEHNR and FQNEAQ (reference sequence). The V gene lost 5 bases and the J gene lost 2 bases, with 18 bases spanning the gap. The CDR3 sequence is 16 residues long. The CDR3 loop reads CASSRGVELSNTEAFF. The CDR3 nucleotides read TGTGCCAGCAGCCGGGGGGTTGAACTTTCTAACACTGAAGCTTTCTTT.

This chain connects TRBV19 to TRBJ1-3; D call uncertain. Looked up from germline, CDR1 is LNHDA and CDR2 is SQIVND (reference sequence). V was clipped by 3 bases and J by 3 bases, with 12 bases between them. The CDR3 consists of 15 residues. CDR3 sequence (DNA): TGTGCCAGTAGTATCGGACTTGGCCATGGAAACACCATATATTTT. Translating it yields CASSIGLGHGNTIYF.

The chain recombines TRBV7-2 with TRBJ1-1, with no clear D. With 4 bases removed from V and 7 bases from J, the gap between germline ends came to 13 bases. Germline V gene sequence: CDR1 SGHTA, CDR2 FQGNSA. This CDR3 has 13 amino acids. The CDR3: CASSSTRSGEAFF. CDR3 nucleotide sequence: TGTGCCAGCAGCTCCACACGGTCGGGTGAAGCTTTCTTT.

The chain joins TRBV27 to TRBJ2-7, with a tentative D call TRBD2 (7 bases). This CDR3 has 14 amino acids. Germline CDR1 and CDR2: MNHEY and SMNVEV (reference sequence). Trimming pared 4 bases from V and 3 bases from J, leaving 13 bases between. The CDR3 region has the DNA TGTGCCAGCAGTTCGGGGGGCCCCATCTACGAGCAGTACTTC. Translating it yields CASSSGGPIYEQYF.

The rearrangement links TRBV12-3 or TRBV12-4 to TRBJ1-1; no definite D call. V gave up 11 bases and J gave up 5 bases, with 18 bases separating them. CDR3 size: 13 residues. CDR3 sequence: CAETRRDGTEAFF. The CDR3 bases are TGTGCCGAAACCCGGAGAGATGGGACTGAAGCTTTCTTT.

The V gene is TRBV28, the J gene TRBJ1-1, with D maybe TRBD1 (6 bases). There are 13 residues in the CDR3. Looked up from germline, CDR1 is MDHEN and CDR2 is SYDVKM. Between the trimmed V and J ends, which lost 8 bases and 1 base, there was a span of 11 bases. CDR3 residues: CASDGQSNTEAFF. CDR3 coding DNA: TGTGCCAGCGACGGACAGTCGAACACTGAAGCTTTCTTT.